This T cell receptor beta chain was retrieved from a study of blood T cell repertoires in COVID-19 (TCRdb year 2020). About the investigation overall: Samples covering the acute and convalescent phases of COVID-19 were provided by collaborators in the United States, Italy and Spain. The material from the prospective study consisted of cDNA or gDNA derived from T cells, B-cell-depleted T cells, or PBMCs. Subjects who had been exposed to COVID-19, were actively infected with it, or had recovered from it provided the deeply sampled blood TCRbeta repertoires that made up the dataset. The repertoires were made available in a free public database intended to serve as a resource for research on the immune response to SARS-CoV-2. Samples were obtained from the ongoing ImmuneRACE study (first 160 participants) and from 950 to 1,500 subjects provided by 6 global collaborators. A de-identified subject ID, COVID-19 status, age in years and sex were almost always included in the sample metadata. Where available, HLA class I and class II types were obtained from metadata supplied by the sample provider rather than from assay-based typing. Here is what the overall study found, with its caveats: How much clinical and demographic metadata was included differed by source and by participant, and the metadata was provided uncurated.

A note on this clone: Its antigen has not been determined. No base qualities exist here, and no much larger clone lies one base off it.

According to the germline V gene, CDR1 reads SQVTM and CDR2 reads ANQGSEA. Trimming accounts for 4 bases at V and 1 base at J, while the number of junction bases matched to no gene is 2. The CDR3 runs 13 residues from the cysteine to the phenylalanine. Left in the record is the CDR3 DNA by itself, 39 bases read in frame from the first base. The immunoSEQ Assay, a bias-controlled multiplex PCR, was used to amplify TCRbeta CDR3 regions from genomic DNA. The original pipeline was this. Within the assay, amplification of reference gene primers was used to estimate how many nucleated cells each sample contained. Sequence reads were collapsed and filtered to measure the absolute abundance of every unique TCRbeta CDR3 rearrangement. For each sample, productive Simpson clonality was calculated as the square root of Simpson's diversity index over productive rearrangements. The table comes from immuneACCESS by way of TCRdb, which keeps in-frame sequences with V and J called. Part of the clones is missing from these tables; in studies checked, under half for an unresolved V gene and the rest for unknown reasons. V and J calls and clone size are as listed in that table; D and trimming were resolved from the DNA. The sample data list about 310,000 clones, and roughly 87% of these were observed just once. The ten biggest clones cover around 2.1% of the sample.

Collaborating institutions collected whole blood in K2EDTA tubes following their own protocols. For TCRbeta analysis, collaborators shipped samples in one of three forms: frozen whole blood, isolated PBMCs, or DNA extracted from either of those sample types. The specimen sequenced was peripheral blood. The rearrangement joined TRBV29-1 to TRBJ2-5; TRBD1 fits 8 bases in the junction. The clonotype comes from a man younger than 35 with active or convalescent COVID-19. The CDR3: CSVGTGTQETQYF. Here is the DNA: TGCAGCGTTGGGACAGGGACCCAAGAGACCCAGTACTTC.